This T cell receptor (beta chain) came from a study of blood T cells in healthy people across ages. Regarding this clonotype: Its antigen is as yet unknown.

Findings and limits, study-wide: Underestimates were what the diversity estimates from one million T cells were considered to be. Both higher diversity and more naive CD4+ cells marked long-lived donors when set against aged donors.

Germline V gives CDR1 SNHLY, CDR2 FYNNEI. The CDR3 sequence is 15 residues long. The V and J ends lost 4 bases and 8 bases respectively, with 18 bases between them. Together with a sample-barcoded 5' primer, a J-beta primer mix was included in a second PCR lasting roughly 6 to 12 cycles. Every sample gave at least 2.5 million paired-end reads containing CDR3. A single record per CDR3 protein comes from TCRdb applying MiXCR to the 5' RACE reads. The profile covers around 620,000 distinct CDR3 sequences, with 25% to 30% appearing a single time and around a sixth taken by the ten largest. This sequence originates from a woman between 70 and 85 years old in good health. Sequencing was done on a sample of blood. The chain recombines TRBV2 with TRBJ2-1, with a possible D match to TRBD2 (6 bases). CDR3 nucleotide sequence: TGTGCCAGCAGTGGAACGGGGGTTAGAGGGGATGAGCAGTTCTTC. It encodes CASSGTGVRGDEQFF. The full variable domain, completed using reference TRBV2 and TRBJ2-1, is EPEVTQTPSHQVTQMGQEVILRCVPISNHLYFYWYRQILGQKVEFLVSFYNNEISEKSEIFDDQFSVERPDGSNFTLKIRSTKLEDSAMYFCASSGTGVRGDEQFFGPGTRLTVL.